The rows below give T cell receptor beta chains drawn from one sample of a study of control samples from healthy donors and cancer patients. Method: immunoSEQ multiplex PCR; TCRdb's copy keeps in-frame clones and lacks some. The sample carries about 270,000 clones, almost 85% recorded once. Material for sequencing was PBMCs. The receptors shown here come from a woman aged 60 to 75 with lung cancer. The CDR3 runs from the conserved cysteine through the conserved F or W. A D gene is named only where the DNA matches it firmly. Not every row has a clone size; where given, it reads once, few, many or a size class.

v_gene	abundance	len	j_gene	d_gene	CDR3aa	CDR3nt
TRBV29-1	NA	13	TRBJ2-7	TRBD2	CSTGTISGDEQYF	TGCAGCACTGGGACTATTAGCGGAGACGAGCAGTACTTC
TRBV6-6	NA	20	TRBJ1-3	TRBD1	CASSREWTGGASFSGNTIYF	TGTGCCAGCAGTCGAGAATGGACAGGGGGTGCATCCTTCTCTGGAAACACCATATATTTT
TRBV5-1	NA	14	TRBJ1-1	TRBD1	CASSLTGGVAEAFF	TGCGCCAGCAGCTTGACAGGGGGCGTCGCTGAAGCTTTCTTT
TRBV4-1	NA	17	TRBJ1-4	NA	CASSQDERWDPNEKLFF	TGCGCCAGCAGCCAAGATGAGCGATGGGACCCTAATGAAAAACTGTTTTTT
TRBV10-2	NA	14	TRBJ2-5	TRBD2	CASSELSGGQTQYF	TGCGCCAGCAGTGAGTTAAGCGGGGGTCAGACCCAGTACTTC
TRBV7-3	NA	19	TRBJ2-2	TRBD2	CASSTTTGLAESGTGELFF	TGTGCCAGCAGCACCACCACTGGACTAGCGGAGTCGGGGACCGGGGAGCTGTTTTTT
TRBV6-5	NA	14	TRBJ1-2	TRBD1	CASSSDRGRYGYTF	TGTGCCAGCAGTTCGGACAGGGGGAGGTATGGCTACACCTTC
TRBV12-5	once	12	TRBJ2-3	NA	CASGQDSSQQSF	TGTGCTAGTGGTCAGGACTCCTCCCAGCAGTCTTTT
TRBV5-1	many	15	TRBJ1-5	NA	CASSLGQGGNQPQHF	TGCGCCAGCAGCTTGGGGCAGGGAGGCAATCAGCCCCAGCATTTT
TRBV5-1	few	15	TRBJ1-4	NA	CASSLAQGLGEKLFF	TGCGCCAGCAGCTTGGCCCAGGGTCTCGGTGAAAAACTGTTTTTT
TRBV5-1	NA	16	TRBJ2-1	TRBD1	CASSFRGTGLYNEQFF	TGCGCCAGCAGCTTCCGCGGGACAGGGCTGTACAATGAGCAGTTCTTC
TRBV2	NA	15	TRBJ2-2	TRBD1	CASNPDRANTGELFF	TGTGCCAGCAACCCGGACAGGGCGAACACCGGGGAGCTGTTTTTT
TRBV27	NA	15	TRBJ2-5	TRBD2	CASSTHSGSGETQYF	TGTGCCAGCAGTACCCATAGCGGGAGTGGAGAGACCCAGTACTTC
TRBV19	NA	14	TRBJ2-7	NA	CASSPRDTSPAQYF	TGTGCCAGTAGTCCACGGGACACTTCTCCGGCGCAGTACTTC
TRBV2	NA	14	TRBJ2-7	NA	CASSDEGTLYEQYF	TGTGCCAGCAGTGATGAAGGGACCCTCTACGAGCAGTACTTC
TRBV2	once	16	TRBJ1-5	NA	CASRDASGGGNQPQHF	TGTGCCAGCAGGGACGCCTCGGGGGGAGGAAATCAGCCCCAGCATTTT
TRBV3-1/TRBV3-2	NA	18	TRBJ2-4	TRBD2	CASSLRPGASGGLDIQYF	TGTGCCAGCAGCCTCAGGCCTGGGGCTAGCGGGGGACTAGACATTCAGTACTTC
TRBV25-1	once	18	TRBJ2-6	NA	CASSELKGRGSGANVLTF	TGTGCCAGCAGTGAATTGAAGGGAAGGGGCTCTGGGGCCAACGTCCTGACTTTC
TRBV3-1/TRBV3-2	once	14	TRBJ1-3	TRBD1	CASTGQGVRNTIYF	TGTGCCAGCACCGGACAGGGTGTAAGAAACACCATATATTTT
TRBV6-1	many	14	TRBJ1-1	TRBD1	CASSDQDRGNWAFF	TGTGCCAGCAGTGACCAGGACAGGGGGAATTGGGCTTTCTTT
TRBV4-1	NA	14	TRBJ2-7	NA	CASSLPEAGHEQYF	TGCGCCAGCAGCCTCCCCGAGGCCGGCCACGAGCAGTACTTC
TRBV28	NA	12	TRBJ2-2	NA	CASQNGDGELFF	TGTGCCAGTCAAAATGGGGACGGGGAGCTGTTTTTT
TRBV6-5	NA	15	TRBJ2-1	NA	CASSYMRNAYNEQFF	TGTGCCAGCAGTTACATGAGGAACGCCTACAATGAGCAGTTCTTC
TRBV5-6	once	14	TRBJ1-5	NA	CASSLRVSNQPQHF	TGTGCCAGCAGCTTACGGGTTAGCAATCAGCCCCAGCATTTT
TRBV19	NA	15	TRBJ1-5	TRBD1	CASSIDIIGTGPQHF	TGTGCCAGTAGCATAGATATTATCGGGACAGGGCCCCAGCATTTT
TRBV7-3	few	15	TRBJ2-1	TRBD2	CASSLQSGGYNEQFF	TGTGCCAGCAGCTTACAGAGCGGGGGCTACAATGAGCAGTTCTTC
TRBV18	NA	14	TRBJ2-3	TRBD1	CASSVTGGTDTQYF	TGTGCCAGCTCGGTCACAGGGGGCACAGATACGCAGTATTTT
TRBV5-6	NA	12	TRBJ1-2	NA	CASSLTVGGYTF	TGTGCCAGCAGCTTGACGGTTGGAGGCTACACCTTC
TRBV25-1	NA	13	TRBJ2-5	NA	CASSAGVQETQYF	TGTGCCAGCAGTGCCGGGGTACAAGAGACCCAGTACTTC
TRBV5-1	NA	15	TRBJ2-1	TRBD2	CASSLGGRSDNEQFF	TGCGCCAGCAGCTTGGGCGGGAGATCGGACAATGAGCAGTTCTTC
TRBV7-2	NA	14	TRBJ2-1	NA	CASSPESARNEQFF	TGTGCCAGCAGCCCCGAAAGCGCGAGAAATGAGCAGTTCTTC
TRBV9	NA	16	TRBJ1-6	TRBD1	CASSVGRGTDYSPLHF	TGTGCCAGCAGCGTAGGTCGTGGGACAGATTATTCACCCCTCCACTTT
TRBV14	few	14	TRBJ2-7	NA	CASSQMDVRYEQYF	TGTGCCAGCAGCCAGATGGACGTGCGATACGAGCAGTACTTC
TRBV25-1	NA	13	TRBJ2-7	TRBD1	CASTLTGMYEQYF	TGTGCCAGCACCTTGACAGGGATGTACGAGCAGTACTTC
TRBV18	NA	12	TRBJ2-5	NA	CASSPAEETQYF	TGTGCCAGCTCACCGGCCGAAGAGACCCAGTACTTC
TRBV20-1	NA	12	TRBJ1-5	NA	CSASYLVQPQHF	TGCAGTGCTAGTTACCTGGTCCAGCCCCAGCATTTT
TRBV19	NA	13	TRBJ1-2	NA	CASRSIILDGYTF	TGTGCCAGTAGGTCTATTATACTCGATGGCTACACCTTC
TRBV2	NA	13	TRBJ1-1	NA	CASAADMNTEAFF	TGTGCCAGCGCAGCGGACATGAACACTGAAGCTTTCTTT
TRBV28	NA	12	TRBJ2-7	NA	CASSTTFYEQYF	TGTGCCAGCAGTACGACTTTCTACGAGCAGTACTTC